Listed here are 22 T cell receptor beta chains from one sample, sequenced in a study of metastatic and nonmetastatic thyroid tumors. Until they underwent thyroid surgery, no patient had received any treatment. TCRdb called clones again from the PCR reads with MiXCR. Of fewer than 45,000 clones listed, roughly 12% are singletons. The sequencing input was blood. These receptor sequences come from a female donor with papillary thyroid cancer or a benign thyroid nodule (not recorded which). Some clones in this sample may be carry-over from other donors' samples.

This chain connects TRBV4-2 to TRBJ2-1, with 8 bases aligning to TRBD2. CDR3 length: 15 residues. The V and J ends lost 4 bases and 5 bases, in that order; junction bases with no gene match: 7. The germline CDR1 and CDR2 sequences are LGHNA and YNFKEQ. CDR3 amino acids: CASSPGGGYNNEQFF. The CDR3 nucleotides read TGTGCCAGCAGCCCGGGAGGGGGGTACAACAATGAGCAGTTCTTC.

This clone is medium-sized (0.01 to 0.1%) within its sample. The chain couples TRBV6-6 to TRBJ2-2; 8 bases agree with TRBD2. Looked up from germline, CDR1 is MNHNY and CDR2 is SVGAGI (reference sequence). After removal of 2 bases from V and 1 base from J, the junction contained 0 bases not matched to a gene. The CDR3 runs 15 residues. CDR3 nucleotide sequence: TGTGCCAGCAGTTACGCGGGGGGGAACACCGGGGAGCTGTTTTTT. As protein: CASSYAGGNTGELFF.

This clone was detected ten times or more. The rearrangement joins TRBV30 to TRBJ2-1; D is unclear. Germline V gene sequence: CDR1 GTSNPN, CDR2 SVGIG (reference sequence). This CDR3 contains 18 residues. Trimming removed 0 bases at V and 7 bases at J, with 25 bases between. The CDR3 spells CAWSVFGASLAVGNEQFF. The CDR3, as DNA: TGTGCCTGGAGTGTATTTGGAGCTTCTCTGGCGGTGGGAAATGAGCAGTTCTTC.

The sample holds many counts of this clone. The chain uses TRBV18 and TRBJ2-2; D unclear. This CDR3 is 13 amino acids long. Between the trimmed V and J ends, which lost 5 bases and 3 bases, there was a span of 7 bases. Germline CDR1 is KGHSH and CDR2 is LQKENI. This CDR3 reads CASSWGDTGELFF. CDR3 bases: TGTGCCAGCTCATGGGGTGACACCGGGGAGCTGTTTTTT. Full variable domain (rest looked up from reference TRBV18 and TRBJ2-2): NAGVMQNPRHLVRRRGQEARLRCSPMKGHSHVYWYRQLPEEGLKFMVYLQKENIIDESGMPKERFSAEFPKEGPSILRIQQVVRGDSAAYFCASSWGDTGELFFGEGSRLTVL.

Details on this clone: A much larger clone lies a single base off, so this may be a read error. The V gene is TRBV19, the J gene TRBJ2-5; D gene ambiguous. Trimming removed 10 bases from V and 7 bases from J, with 16 bases in between. CDR3 length equals 12 residues. CDR1 LNHDA and CDR2 SQIVND come from the germline V gene (reference sequence). CDR3 nucleotide sequence: TGTGCCATCGTGACCCTCCTGGGGACCCAGTACTTC. Its protein product is CAIVTLLGTQYF.

This clone was seen a single time. A read error is possible here, since a much larger clone lies one base away. The sample has other DNA sequences that encode this CDR3 too. This chain links TRBV3-1 with TRBJ1-1; TRBD1 agrees at 9 bases. The CDR3 sequence is 15 residues long. Germline V gene lookup returns CDR1 LGHDT and CDR2 YNNKEL (reference sequence). The CDR3 loop reads CASSQDIGTGIRAFF. The CDR3 nucleotides read TGTGCTAGCAGCCAAGATATAGGGACAGGGATTCGGGCTTTCTTT.

This clone showed up many times. This chain uses TRBV20-1 with TRBJ2-7, with 16 bases identical to TRBD2. CDR1 is DFQATT and CDR2 is SNEGSKA in the germline V gene (reference sequence). This CDR3 spans 19 amino acids. J gave up 0 bases and V 6 bases, and 14 bases lay outside the gene matches. The CDR3 sequence: CSAIKPGLAGGSLSYEQYF. The DNA of the CDR3 is TGCAGTGCGATAAAACCGGGACTAGCGGGGGGGTCCCTCTCCTACGAGCAGTACTTC.

The table lists this clone with many counts. The chain employs TRBV6-1 and TRBJ2-4; 7 positions match TRBD1. V was clipped by 10 bases and J by 6 bases; unmatched bases: 3. The CDR3 loop spans 11 amino acids. Germline V gene data show CDR1 as MNHNS and CDR2 as SASEGT. Here the CDR3 reads CAKGAGNIQYF. The CDR3 coding sequence is TGTGCCAAGGGGGCCGGAAACATTCAGTACTTC.

V usage is TRBV5-1 and J usage is TRBJ1-2; maybe TRBD1 (5 bases). Germline CDR1 reads SGHRS; CDR2 reads YFSETQ. V was shortened by 1 base and J by 8 bases, with 21 bases between the two germline ends. This CDR3 comprises 16 residues. The CDR3 protein is CASSLPWTSGARGYTF. The CDR3 nucleotides are TGCGCCAGCAGCTTGCCTTGGACTAGCGGGGCGCGGGGCTACACCTTC. The variable domain in full, with the rest retrieved from reference TRBV5-1 and TRBJ1-2, is KAGVTQTPRYLIKTRGQQVTLSCSPISGHRSVSWYQQTPGQGLQFLFEYFSETQRNKGNFPGRFSGRQFSNSRSEMNVSTLELGDSALYLCASSLPWTSGARGYTFGSGTRLTVV.

This clone was counted many times. The sample carries other DNA sequences with the same CDR3. This chain connects TRBV27 to TRBJ1-1; D unclear. The V and J ends lost 3 bases and 1 base respectively, with 6 bases between them. CDR3 size: 13 residues. Germline CDR1 MNHEY, CDR2 SMNVEV (reference sequence). CDR3 bases: TGTGCCAGCAGTTTGGGCCAGAACACTGAAGCTTTCTTT. Translated, it gives CASSLGQNTEAFF.

Many counts were recorded for this clone. This specimen includes other DNA sequences encoding the same CDR3. V gene TRBV7-2 combines with J gene TRBJ1-1; D is undetermined. Germline V gene sequence: CDR1 SGHTA, CDR2 FQGNSA. Trimming took off 6 bases at V and 1 base at J, with 9 bases between the two ends. CDR3 length equals 13 residues. CDR3 sequence: CASRYGRNTEAFF. CDR3 DNA sequence: TGTGCCAGCAGATACGGACGGAACACTGAAGCTTTCTTT.

This clone came up many times. The chain joins TRBV27 to TRBJ1-1, with a tentative D call TRBD1 (6 bases). The CDR3 totals 14 residues. Germline assignment: CDR1 MNHEY and CDR2 SMNVEV (reference sequence). V was cut by 3 bases and J by 2 bases, with 10 bases left in between. The CDR3 coding sequence is TGTGCCAGCAGTTTGGCCAGGGGAAACACTGAAGCTTTCTTT. Its translation is CASSLARGNTEAFF.

This clone was seen many times. The genes are TRBV5-1 and TRBJ2-1; 7 positions match TRBD1. Losses at the gene ends were 4 bases for V and 3 bases for J; bases not matched to a gene: 7. Germline lookup yields CDR1 SGHRS and CDR2 YFSETQ. This CDR3 contains 15 residues. The CDR3 loop is CASSLSTGDYNEQFF. CDR3 in DNA: TGCGCCAGCAGCCTATCAACAGGGGACTACAATGAGCAGTTCTTC.

This clone was recorded many times. The chain uses TRBV30 and TRBJ2-4; 8 bases line up with TRBD2. The CDR3 is 12 residues long. Germline V CDR1 and CDR2: GTSNPN, SVGIG (reference sequence). Losses at the gene ends were 7 bases for V and 3 bases for J; bases not matched to a gene: 2. Written as DNA, the CDR3 is TGTGCCTTGCTAGCGGGCAAAAACATTCAGTACTTC. This codes for CALLAGKNIQYF.

This clone was seen at least ten times. V gene TRBV20-1 combines with J gene TRBJ1-2; D not resolved. V lost 5 bases, J lost 4 bases, and 8 bases lay in between. The CDR3 totals 11 residues. Germline CDR1 DFQATT, CDR2 SNEGSKA (reference sequence). The CDR3: CSAYQSYGYTF. The DNA for the CDR3 is TGCAGTGCTTATCAGTCCTATGGCTACACCTTC.

This clone has ten or more counts. The chain uses TRBV20-1 and TRBJ2-1; D is unclear. Germline V gene lookup returns CDR1 DFQATT and CDR2 SNEGSKA (reference sequence). V lost 6 bases, J lost 7 bases, and 13 bases lay in between. The CDR3 loop spans 12 amino acids. The CDR3: CSAIRTGNEQFF. CDR3 nucleotide sequence: TGCAGTGCCATCCGAACTGGGAATGAGCAGTTCTTC.

This clone is labeled as medium-sized. V is TRBV6-2 or TRBV6-3 and J is TRBJ2-7; 9 bases align to TRBD1. V trimming: 5 bases; J trimming: 5 bases; junction bases outside the gene matches: 13. This CDR3 has 16 amino acids. The germline gives CDR1 MNHEY, CDR2 SVGEGT. The CDR3 reads CASSPPARTGANEQYF. The CDR3 DNA reads TGTGCCAGCAGTCCTCCCGCCAGGACAGGGGCGAACGAGCAGTACTTC.

This clone was seen a handful of times. At one end the junction does not follow the germline gene, possibly because of a read error. The gene calls are TRBV20-1 and TRBJ2-2, with a possible D match to TRBD2 (6 bases). CDR1 DFQATT and CDR2 SNEGSKA come from the germline V gene (reference sequence). The CDR3 consists of 16 residues. The CDR3 DNA sequence: TGCAGTGCTAGACCCCTATCGGGAGAGAACACCTGGGAGCTGTTTTTT. Its protein product is CSARPLSGENTWELFF.

This clone was seen at least ten times. This may arise from a read error, as a much more abundant clone is one base away. No DNA is shown, since the ends of the CDR3 on it are uncertain; the CDR3 is the one TCRdb lists. The CDR3 region is CASSSSDDSNEQFF. The chain combines TRBV28 with TRBJ2-1. The CDR3 sequence runs 14 residues, both termini included. Germline V gene data show CDR1 as MDHEN and CDR2 as SYDVKM.

This chain connects TRBV11-3 to TRBJ1-2, with TRBD1 as a possible D gene (5 bases). Trimming shortened V by 5 bases and J by 4 bases, and 11 bases separated the two germline ends. This CDR3 is 13 amino acids long. Germline CDR1 and CDR2: SGHNT and YENEEA. The CDR3 is CASSVGRSYGYTF. In DNA, the CDR3 is TGTGCCAGCAGCGTGGGACGGAGCTATGGCTACACCTTC. The variable domain in full, with the rest retrieved from reference TRBV11-3 and TRBJ1-2, is EAGVVQSPRYKIIEKKQPVAFWCNPISGHNTLYWYLQNLGQGPELLIRYENEEAVDDSQLPKDRFSAERLKGVDSTLKIQPAELGDSAVYLCASSVGRSYGYTFGSGTRLTVV.

The CDR3 loop reads CASSESAGELRGTQYF. CDR3 DNA: TGCGCCAGCAGTGAGTCGGCTGGGGAGCTAAGAGGGACCCAGTACTTC. The chain recombines TRBV10-1 with TRBJ2-5; TRBD2 is a possible D gene (5 bases). The CDR3 runs to 16 residues. Germline values: CDR1 WNHNN, CDR2 SYGVQD (reference sequence). Trimming removed 0 bases from V and 7 bases from J, with 18 bases in between.

This clone appeared many times. The chain links TRBV6-1 to TRBJ1-4; D is possibly TRBD1 (6 bases). This CDR3 is built from 14 residues. Germline V gene lookup returns CDR1 MNHNS and CDR2 SASEGT. V gave up 6 bases and J gave up 8 bases, with 16 bases separating them. This CDR3 reads CASRQGGAHEKLFF. For the CDR3, the DNA is TGTGCCAGCAGGCAAGGGGGGGCGCACGAAAAACTGTTTTTT.